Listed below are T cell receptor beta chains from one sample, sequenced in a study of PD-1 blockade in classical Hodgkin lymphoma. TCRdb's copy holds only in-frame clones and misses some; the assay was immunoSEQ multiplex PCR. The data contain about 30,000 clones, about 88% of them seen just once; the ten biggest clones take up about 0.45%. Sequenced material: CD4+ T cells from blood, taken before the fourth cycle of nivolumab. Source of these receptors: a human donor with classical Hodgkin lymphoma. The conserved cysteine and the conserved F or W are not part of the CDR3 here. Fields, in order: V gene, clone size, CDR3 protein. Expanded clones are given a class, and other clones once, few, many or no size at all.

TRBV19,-,ASSIQPGQASNSPLH
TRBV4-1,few,ASSPQVLYQPQH
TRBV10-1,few,ASSAGADTQY
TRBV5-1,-,ASSALAGVNTGELF
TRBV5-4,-,ASSLGTGRNEQY
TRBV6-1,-,ASSDGWVGNSPLH
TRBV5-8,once,ASRSGAAGGFYEQY
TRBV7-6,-,ASSSIPLDTYEQY
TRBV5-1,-,ASSWRTGDKDYGYT
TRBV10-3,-,AISESTGIETQY
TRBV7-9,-,ASSPRAGEGT
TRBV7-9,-,ASSGRRGLRSYNEQF
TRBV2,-,ASSEIEGLGKNIQY
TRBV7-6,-,ASSSNRGQETQY
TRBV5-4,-,ASSLAPSGKDEQF
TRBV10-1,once,APRTRGEKETQY
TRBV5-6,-,ASFGLAGGPSEQY
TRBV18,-,ASSETGLSGANVLT
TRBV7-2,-,ASSLEGGQRLF
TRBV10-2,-,ASSEEVWGGDTEAF
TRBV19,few,ASSIGPNSPLH
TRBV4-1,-,ASSPWGTSGGDEQY
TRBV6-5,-,ASRDKETQY
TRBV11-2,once,ASSLSRGAQETQY
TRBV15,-,ATSRGLATDTQY
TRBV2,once,ASSLTGGNTGELF
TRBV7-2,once,ASSHTGTSGIRETDTQY
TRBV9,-,ASSDGPNYGYT
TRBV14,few,ASSFLEGGVNTQY
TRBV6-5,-,ASSNRQGRGYT
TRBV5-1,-,ASSASSTDTQY
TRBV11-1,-,ASSLTPTGGNTEAF
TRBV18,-,ASSPRTSAYEQY
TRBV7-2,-,ASSLRISGGGETQY
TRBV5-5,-,ASSLLPANTGELF
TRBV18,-,ASSPGGTGKFKLF
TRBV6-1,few,ASSFARGGYEQY
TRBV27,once,ASSSSGRADTQY
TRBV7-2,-,ASSFPSGTSTDTQY
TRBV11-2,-,ASSIGVGNQPQH
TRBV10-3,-,AIREWAQETQY
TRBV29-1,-,SVEGGGIEKLF
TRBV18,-,ASSPPMTSYEQY
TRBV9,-,ASSAMRQGTSYEQY
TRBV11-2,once,ASSQRLAGVRTGELF
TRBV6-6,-,TSSRASGANVLT
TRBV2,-,ASSDSNEQY
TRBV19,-,ASSVTGESGYT
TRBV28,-,ASALYSNQPQH
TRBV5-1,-,ASSGAGDATDTQY
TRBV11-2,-,ASSHTGLLSYEQY
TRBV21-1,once,ASSKQEFANGYT
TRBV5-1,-,ASSLGSGGYNEQF
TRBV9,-,ASSATVQETQY
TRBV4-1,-,ASSQEATMVPDTQY